This T cell receptor beta chain appears in the sequencing data of a study of blood T cell repertoires in COVID-19. Authors' data handling: Estimation of nucleated cell counts relied on the amplification of reference gene primers. Libraries were prepared by immunoSEQ multiplex PCR; TCRdb keeps only in-frame clonotypes and omits some of them. That table gives V, J and clone size, and the DNA gave D and trimming. The data show about 330,000 clones, over 80% seen once. The study counted Cohort 3 donors as recovered given two negative PCRs, clearance, or symptom resolution. The CDR3 has 16 amino acids. Deletions cut 4 bases from V and 5 bases from J, with 17 bases between. Germline CDR1 reads KGHDR; CDR2 reads SFDVKD.

The sequenced material came from PBMCs or T cells enriched from blood (not recorded which). The TCR sequence derives from a man aged 30-40 years who had recovered from COVID-19. V gene TRBV24-1 combines with J gene TRBJ2-1; TRBD1 is a possible D gene (6 bases). The CDR3 nucleotides are TGTGCCACCAGTGACCCTAGGGCAGGGGCCCACAATGAGCAGTTCTTC. This gives the protein CATSDPRAGAHNEQFF.